This T cell receptor (beta chain) was captured in a study of blood T cell repertoires in COVID-19. The assay was immunoSEQ multiplex PCR, and TCRdb's table has in-frame clones only and misses some. Of tens of thousands of clones detected, 74% appear once; the ten largest clones hold roughly 4%. This clone appeared a few times. The sequence derives from a man in his sixties or seventies with COVID-19, enrolled during active disease. Sequences were obtained from peripheral blood.

The CDR3 DNA is TGTGCCAGCAGCCAGAGGGGACAGTCCCCGTATGGCTACACCTTC. Translating gives CASSQRGQSPYGYTF. The chain combines TRBV3-1 (or the pseudogene TRBV3-2) with TRBJ1-2; 7 positions agree with TRBD1. CDR3 size: 15 residues. V lost 3 bases, J lost 5 bases, and 9 bases stayed unmatched. Germline V lookup: CDR1 LGHDT, CDR2 YNNKEL (reference sequence).